This passage covers 17 T cell receptor beta chains from one sample sequenced in a study of T cells in Graves' hyperthyroidism and ophthalmopathy. Amplification targeted TCR beta CDR3 regions from RNA transcripts. The HTBI primer set was used in a first-round RT-PCR of the TCR CDR3. TCRdb reanalysed the multiplex PCR reads using MiXCR and keeps one entry per CDR3 protein. The repertoire holds 690,000 or so distinct CDR3 sequences, about 19% seen once, with approximately 16% in the top ten. The sequenced material came from blood. The receptors stem from a woman aged 45-59 years with Graves' hyperthyroidism that later progressed to Graves' ophthalmopathy.

There are many counts of this clonotype. This chain connects TRBV11-3 to TRBJ2-1; 8 nucleotides align to TRBD2. Germline trimming cut 5 bases from V and 7 bases from J; bases unmatched to any gene: 16. The CDR3 runs to 17 residues. In germline, CDR1 is SGHNT, CDR2 YENEEA. CDR3 amino acids: CASSPRGGGQGRNEQFF. CDR3 sequence (DNA): TGTGCCAGCAGCCCAAGGGGCGGGGGGCAGGGTAGGAATGAGCAGTTCTTC.

The CDR3 sequence is CASSLGPAGGPAGRRETQYF. DNA of the CDR3: TGTGCCAGCAGCTTAGGTCCTGCAGGGGGCCCAGCGGGGAGGAGGGAGACCCAGTACTTC. V is TRBV7-8 and J is TRBJ2-5; tentatively, D is TRBD1 (8 bases). Trimming cost V 1 base and J 5 bases, with 29 bases left between them. The CDR3 consists of 20 residues. CDR1 is SGHVS and CDR2 is FQNEAQ in the germline V gene.

This clonotype was picked up many times. The chain combines TRBV6-1 with TRBJ2-1, with D possibly called TRBD1 or TRBD2 (6 bases each). Deletions cut 8 bases from V and 4 bases from J, with 9 bases between. The CDR3 extends over 12 amino acids. Germline loops: CDR1 MNHNS, CDR2 SASEGT. The CDR3: CASRGRYNEQFF. DNA of the CDR3: TGTGCCAGCCGGGGGCGGTACAATGAGCAGTTCTTC.

Ten or more counts support this clonotype. The V call is TRBV2, the J call TRBJ2-2; 11 positions agree with TRBD1. This CDR3 is built from 15 residues. Germline assignment: CDR1 SNHLY and CDR2 FYNNEI. Unmatched junction bases numbered 7, after V lost 4 bases and J lost 9 bases. The DNA of the CDR3 is TGTGCCAGCAGTGGAGCGGACAGGGGGCGCAGGGAGCTGTTTTTT. It specifies CASSGADRGRRELFF.

This clonotype was detected ten times or more. The gene calls are TRBV7-9 and TRBJ1-2; no definite D call. The CDR3 is 15 residues long. The ends were cut back, 3 bases at V and 0 bases at J, with 11 bases in the middle. Germline V CDR1 and CDR2: SEHNR, FQNEAQ (reference sequence). The CDR3 nucleotides are TGTGCCAGCAGCTTTGGCAGTGTAGCTAACTATGGCTACACCTTC. It specifies CASSFGSVANYGYTF.

The table lists this clonotype with a few counts. This chain uses TRBV7-8 with TRBJ1-1; TRBD1 is a possible D gene (5 bases). Germline loops: CDR1 SGHVS, CDR2 FQNEAQ. Trimming pared 1 base from V and 1 base from J, leaving 13 bases between. The length of the CDR3 is 16 residues. CDR3 in amino acids: CASSLGVGGWNTEAFF. The CDR3 DNA follows: TGTGCCAGCAGCTTAGGGGTTGGGGGTTGGAACACTGAAGCTTTCTTT.

This clonotype was seen repeatedly, ten times or more. The gene calls are TRBV18 and TRBJ1-5; 7 bases line up with TRBD1. Germline V gene sequence: CDR1 KGHSH, CDR2 LQKENI. This CDR3 is 16 amino acids long. V shed 2 bases and J 2 bases; nucleotides not matched to a gene: 6. The CDR3 reads CASSPEQGPGNQPQHF. As DNA, the CDR3 is TGTGCCAGCTCACCAGAACAGGGGCCGGGCAATCAGCCCCAGCATTTT.

At least ten counts were recorded for this clonotype. CDR3 nucleotides: TGTGCCAGCAGCTTAGCGGGCGCGAACACTGAAGCTTTCTTT. It translates to CASSLAGANTEAFF. V is TRBV7-9 and J is TRBJ1-1; D is ambiguous. Deletions cut 0 bases from V and 1 base from J, with 6 bases between. CDR1 is SEHNR and CDR2 is FQNEAQ in the germline V gene (reference sequence). CDR3 length: 14 amino acids.

The chain couples TRBV7-9 to TRBJ1-2; TRBD1 might be the D (5 bases). CDR3 length equals 17 residues. Per the germline V gene, CDR1 is SEHNR and CDR2 is FQNEAQ (reference sequence). V shed 5 bases and J shed 2 bases, with 21 bases lying between them. The CDR3 sequence is CASSPSGDRGKNYGYTF. CDR3 DNA: TGTGCCAGCAGCCCCTCCGGAGACAGAGGAAAAAACTATGGCTACACCTTC.

This clonotype was detected once. The chain joins TRBV2 to TRBJ2-5; a weak D match, TRBD2 (5 bases). The V gene's germline CDR1 is SNHLY and CDR2 FYNNEI. Deletions cut 8 bases from V and 9 bases from J, with 19 bases between. This CDR3 spans 13 amino acids. The CDR3 region is CASGDTAPAAQYF. The CDR3 coding sequence is TGTGCCAGCGGCGACACCGCCCCAGCGGCCCAGTACTTC.

This clonotype was observed at least ten times. The V call is TRBV27, the J call TRBJ1-2; D gene unclear. Trimming cost V 5 bases and J 1 base, with 14 bases left between them. Germline CDR1 and CDR2: MNHEY and SMNVEV (reference sequence). The CDR3 consists of 15 residues. In DNA form, the CDR3 reads TGTGCCAGCAGTCTGCGGACGCCACTTAACTATGGCTACACCTTC. It yields the protein CASSLRTPLNYGYTF.

This chain connects TRBV14 to TRBJ2-5, with D perhaps TRBD1 (6 bases). V lost 0 bases, J lost 11 bases, and 10 bases lay in between. The CDR3 extends over 12 amino acids. CDR1 is SGHDN and CDR2 is FVKESK in the germline V gene. The CDR3 bases are TGTGCCAGCAGCCAAGATGGGACAACACAGTACTTC. Translation: CASSQDGTTQYF.

This clonotype was counted at least ten times. V and J are TRBV2 and TRBJ1-5; perhaps TRBD1 as D (5 bases). V was clipped by 6 bases and J by 7 bases, with 19 bases between them. CDR1 is SNHLY, CDR2 FYNNEI, per germline. This CDR3 spans 15 amino acids. The CDR3 DNA reads TGTGCCAGCAGCGCTCCGGCGGGGGGGTCCCAGCCCCAGCATTTT. Its translation: CASSAPAGGSQPQHF.

Ten or more counts support this clonotype. The chain couples TRBV7-9 to TRBJ2-3, with 12 bases aligning to TRBD2. The germline CDR1 and CDR2 sequences are SEHNR and FQNEAQ (reference sequence). V trimming: 8 bases; J trimming: 2 bases; junction bases outside the gene matches: 2. The CDR3 is 14 residues long. CDR3 residues: CASRLAGDTDTQYF. DNA for the CDR3: TGTGCCAGCCGACTAGCGGGGGACACAGATACGCAGTATTTT.

This clonotype was observed many times. The chain couples TRBV3-1 to TRBJ2-5; no definite D call. The CDR3 covers 15 residues. The V gene's germline CDR1 is LGHDT and CDR2 YNNKEL (reference sequence). V was trimmed by 1 base and J by 0 bases, leaving 9 bases between them. DNA of the CDR3: TGTGCCAGCAGCCAAGCGGACGCAAACCAAGAGACCCAGTACTTC. Residues: CASSQADANQETQYF.

This clonotype was detected a few times. This sequence joins TRBV15 and TRBJ2-3; D uncertain. Germline V gene data show CDR1 as LNHNV and CDR2 as YYDKDF (reference sequence). V lost 3 bases and J 1 base, leaving 14 bases between the germline ends. This CDR3 is built from 16 residues. The CDR3 DNA reads TGTGCCACCAGCAGGAGATCCGGCGGCGGCACAGATACGCAGTATTTT. As protein: CATSRRSGGGTDTQYF.

As concerns this clonotype: A much larger clone sits a single nucleotide away, making a read error possible. J is TRBJ2-2 and V is TRBV2, with D possibly being TRBD1 or TRBD2 (6 bases each). From germline, CDR1 is SNHLY and CDR2 FYNNEI. This CDR3 comprises 15 residues. The CDR3 spells CAGDSEGANTGELFF. The CDR3 DNA reads as TGTGCTGGGGACTCGGAGGGGGCGAACACCGGGGAGCTGTTTTTT.